The 24 T cell receptor beta chains reported below all come from one sample, sequenced in a study of post-analysis software for immune sequencing data. Study conclusions and caveats: Patients used roughly five TRBV segments, including TRBV5-6, TRBV5-1 and TRBV20-1, more often than controls.

Unique-molecular-identifier-tagged TCR beta cDNA libraries were used. TCRdb reanalysed the PCR reads using MiXCR and keeps one entry per CDR3 protein. The repertoire includes roughly 800,000 distinct CDR3 sequences, under 60% of them detected once, and roughly 5.2% sits in the top ten. Antigens for these TCRs are unknown. The sequenced sample was blood. The origin of the receptors is a girl under 18 with multiple sclerosis.

This chain uses TRBV7-6 with TRBJ2-7, with TRBD2 as a possible D gene (5 bases). This CDR3 has 13 residues. CDR1 and CDR2 from the germline V gene are SGHVS and FNYEAQ. Trimming removed 0 bases at V and 3 bases at J, with 6 bases between. The CDR3, as DNA: TGTGCCAGCAGCTTAGCGGAGGACTACGAGCAGTACTTC. This sequence encodes CASSLAEDYEQYF.

In this sample, this clonotype turned up a few times. The gene calls are TRBV7-8 and TRBJ2-5; 9 bases align to TRBD2. The CDR3 loop spans 15 amino acids. Per germline, CDR1 SGHVS and CDR2 FQNEAQ. J gave up 0 bases and V 4 bases, and 3 bases lay outside the gene matches. CDR3: CASSSLAGHQETQYF. In DNA form, the CDR3 reads TGTGCCAGCAGCTCCCTAGCGGGACACCAAGAGACCCAGTACTTC.

This rearrangement joins TRBV28 to TRBJ2-6, with 9 bases matching TRBD1. Trimming took 8 bases from V and 0 from J; bases not matched to a gene: 11. Germline V gene lookup returns CDR1 MDHEN and CDR2 SYDVKM. CDR3 size: 18 residues. The CDR3 nucleotides are TGTGCCAGCGGTACCGGGACAGGGCTCGCCTCTGGGGCCAACGTCCTGACTTTC. Its protein product is CASGTGTGLASGANVLTF.

This clonotype came up a few times. The chain couples TRBV12-3 or TRBV12-4 to TRBJ1-2, with D possibly TRBD1 on 6 matching bases. The CDR3 is 14 residues long. The V gene lost 5 bases and the J gene lost 0 bases, with 10 bases spanning the gap. CDR3: CASSIRTANYGYTF. The CDR3 nucleotides read TGTGCCAGCAGTATCCGGACAGCTAACTATGGCTACACCTTC.

This clonotype has only a few counts. This chain connects TRBV20-1 to TRBJ2-1, with TRBD2 as a possible D gene (5 bases). Trimming left V 3 bases short and J 4 bases short, with 13 bases between. The CDR3 loop spans 14 amino acids. Germline V lookup: CDR1 DFQATT, CDR2 SNEGSKA (reference sequence). CDR3 sequence: CSASLGRTYNEQFF. The DNA of the CDR3 is TGCAGTGCTAGTTTGGGCAGGACTTACAATGAGCAGTTCTTC.

The CDR3 DNA reads as TGTGCCAGCAGTTTATCGTCTACTACTAGCGGGAGTATCGAGCAGTACTTC. It encodes CASSLSSTTSGSIEQYF. The gene calls are TRBV12-3 or TRBV12-4 and TRBJ2-7, with 11 nucleotides matching TRBD2. Germline trimming cut 2 bases from V and 6 bases from J; bases unmatched to any gene: 12. The CDR3 contains 17 residues.

This clonotype was found a few times. J is TRBJ2-4 and V is TRBV20-1; D unclear. The length of the CDR3 is 15 residues. The V end lost 1 base, the J end lost 1 base, and 11 bases lay between the germline ends. Germline CDR1 DFQATT, CDR2 SNEGSKA (reference sequence). The CDR3 reads CSARVWRLAKNIQYF. The DNA of the CDR3 is TGCAGTGCTAGAGTGTGGCGTTTGGCCAAAAACATTCAGTACTTC.

This clonotype was seen more than once but under ten times. The V gene is TRBV7-9, the J gene TRBJ2-1; 9 bases line up with TRBD1. V was clipped by 5 bases and J by 8 bases; unmatched bases: 7. The CDR3 runs to 14 residues. Germline CDR1 reads SEHNR; CDR2 reads FQNEAQ (reference sequence). The CDR3 DNA is TGTGCCAGCAGCCAGACCGGACAGGGGTATGAGCAGTTCTTC. Translation: CASSQTGQGYEQFF.

This clonotype turned up a few times. Its ends do not fully match the called genes, so a read error is possible. The rearrangement uses TRBV20-1 and TRBJ2-3; D not certain. This CDR3 is 16 amino acids long. Per germline, CDR1 DFQATT and CDR2 SNEGSKA (reference sequence). CDR3 bases: TGCAGTGCTAGAGTTCAGACTGTCGGCGGCACAGATACACAGTATTTT. This encodes CSARVQTVGGTDTQYF.

The CDR3 protein is CSAVGSDGYTF. The CDR3 DNA is TGCAGTGCTGTAGGCTCGGATGGCTACACCTTC. The V call is TRBV20-1, the J call TRBJ1-2; D is unclear. The CDR3 extends over 11 amino acids. Trimming removed 5 bases at V and 6 bases at J, with 10 bases between. CDR1 is DFQATT, CDR2 SNEGSKA, per germline (reference sequence).

The chain carries TRBV5-1 and TRBJ1-2; D may be TRBD1 (6 bases). The CDR3 is 15 amino acids. Germline CDR1 SGHRS, CDR2 YFSETQ. The V end lost 4 bases, the J end lost 2 bases, and 15 bases lay between the germline ends. The CDR3 reads CASSDLLGTNYGYTF. In DNA form, the CDR3 reads TGCGCCAGCAGCGACCTCCTTGGGACAAACTATGGCTACACCTTC.

This clonotype was detected once. The V and J genes are TRBV7-3 and TRBJ2-1; D may be TRBD2 (6 bases). V was pared by 1 base and J by 5 bases, with 12 bases between. CDR1 is SGHTA and CDR2 is FQGTGA in the germline V gene. The CDR3 loop spans 15 amino acids. CDR3 sequence reads: CASSLNGSPHNEQFF. Here the CDR3 DNA reads TGTGCCAGCAGCTTAAACGGGAGCCCCCACAATGAGCAGTTCTTC. The whole variable domain, remainder taken from reference TRBV7-3 and TRBJ2-1, is GAGVSQTPSNKVTEKGKYVELRCDPISGHTALYWYRQSLGQGPEFLIYFQGTGAADDSGLPNDRFFAVRPEGSVSTLKIQRTERGDSAVYLCASSLNGSPHNEQFFGPGTRLTVL.

The chain recombines TRBV10-1 with TRBJ1-5, with unresolved D. V lost 1 base, J lost 5 bases, and 3 bases lay in between. The CDR3 covers 12 residues. Germline CDR1 is WNHNN and CDR2 is SYGVQD (reference sequence). The CDR3 loop reads CASSEYDQPQHF. CDR3 sequence (DNA): TGCGCCAGCAGTGAGTATGATCAGCCCCAGCATTTT.

In this sample, this clonotype turned up a few times. The CDR3 region has the DNA TGTGCCATCAGTGGGGACTATGGCTACACCTTC. The encoded protein is CAISGDYGYTF. The chain carries TRBV10-3 and TRBJ1-2; D gene unclear. The V gene's germline CDR1 is ENHRY and CDR2 SYGVKD. V dropped 4 bases and J dropped 3 bases, with 3 bases sitting between them. The CDR3 loop spans 11 amino acids.

The chain has TRBV3-1 and TRBJ1-5; D is uncertain. Germline loops: CDR1 LGHDT, CDR2 YNNKEL (reference sequence). This CDR3 has 15 residues. The V end was cut by 1 base, the J end by 2 bases, with 9 bases between. The CDR3, as DNA: TGTGCCAGCAGCCAAGGTATATCGGGCAATCAGCCCCAGCATTTT. This sequence encodes CASSQGISGNQPQHF.

This clonotype was seen a few times. This chain uses TRBV27 with TRBJ2-7; TRBD2 aligns across 12 bases. Germline V gene sequence: CDR1 MNHEY, CDR2 SMNVEV (reference sequence). Trimming cost V 4 bases and J 2 bases; bases outside gene matches: 9. This CDR3 region has 17 residues. CDR3 DNA sequence: TGTGCCAGCAGTTCTCGGACTAGCGGGGTCAGTGCCTACGAGCAGTACTTC. The encoded protein is CASSSRTSGVSAYEQYF.

The V and J genes are TRBV7-9 and TRBJ2-5, with D perhaps being TRBD1 or TRBD2 (5 bases each). Trimming took 2 bases from V and 1 from J, leaving 11 bases between them. This CDR3 region has 15 residues. Germline loops: CDR1 SEHNR, CDR2 FQNEAQ (reference sequence). CDR3: CASSLLRGAQETQYF. DNA for the CDR3: TGTGCCAGCAGCTTATTGCGAGGGGCCCAAGAGACCCAGTACTTC.

The chain recombines TRBV4-3 with TRBJ2-1; possible D gene TRBD2, 5 bases. This CDR3 comprises 15 residues. Per the germline V gene, CDR1 is LGHNA and CDR2 is YSLEER. The V end was cut by 1 base, the J end by 6 bases, with 13 bases between. The CDR3 reads CASSQAAAAGNEQFF. CDR3 DNA: TGCGCCAGCAGCCAAGCGGCCGCGGCGGGCAATGAGCAGTTCTTC.

This clonotype appeared a few times. The chain links TRBV3-1 to TRBJ2-1; D unresolved. With 9 bases removed from V and 7 bases from J, the gap between germline ends came to 7 bases. The CDR3 totals 10 residues. Germline V lookup: CDR1 LGHDT, CDR2 YNNKEL (reference sequence). In DNA, the CDR3 is TGTGCCAGTGGAGAAAATGAGCAGTTCTTC. Protein product: CASGENEQFF.

This clonotype was observed a handful of times. The chain combines TRBV13 with TRBJ2-1; possibly TRBD2 for D (5 bases). Trimming took 3 bases from V and 5 from J, leaving 8 bases between them. The CDR3 is 13 amino acids. CDR1 and CDR2 from the germline V gene are PRHDT and FYEKMQ (reference sequence). This chain's CDR3 is CASSFETNNEQFF. The CDR3 DNA reads as TGTGCCAGCAGCTTTGAGACTAACAATGAGCAGTTCTTC.

V and J are TRBV29-1 and TRBJ2-1, with D perhaps assigned TRBD1 or TRBD2 (5 bases each). Deletions cut 1 base from V and 7 bases from J, with 11 bases between. CDR3 length equals 13 residues. In germline, CDR1 is SQVTM, CDR2 ANQGSEA. This CDR3 is CSVEVGGGNEQFF. The CDR3 DNA reads as TGCAGCGTTGAAGTAGGTGGGGGTAATGAGCAGTTCTTC.

The chain employs TRBV2 and TRBJ2-1, with 11 bases identical to TRBD1. CDR1 and CDR2 (germline): SNHLY, FYNNEI. With 6 bases clipped from V and 9 bases from J, the junction kept 4 bases outside the gene matches. The CDR3 is made up of 13 amino acids. The CDR3 DNA reads TGTGCCAGCAGCGGACAGGGGGCGGGTGAGCAGTTCTTC. The encoded protein is CASSGQGAGEQFF.

CDR3 protein: CASSLVTSGDLDTQYF. The CDR3 region has the DNA TGTGCCAGCAGCTTAGTCACTAGCGGGGACCTGGATACGCAGTATTTT. The chain combines TRBV7-9 with TRBJ2-3, with 10 positions matching TRBD2. The CDR3 contains 16 residues. With V trimmed by 1 base and J by 6 bases, 7 bases remained unmatched. From germline, CDR1 is SEHNR and CDR2 FQNEAQ (reference sequence).

The chain has TRBV12-3 or TRBV12-4 and TRBJ1-2; maybe TRBD1 (6 bases). The germline V and J ends were trimmed by 6 bases and 3 bases, with 17 bases remaining between them. The CDR3 is made up of 15 amino acids. CDR3 nucleotides: TGTGCCAGCAGCTCTGAAGAGGGGGGCCACTATGGCTACACCTTC. This sequence encodes CASSSEEGGHYGYTF.